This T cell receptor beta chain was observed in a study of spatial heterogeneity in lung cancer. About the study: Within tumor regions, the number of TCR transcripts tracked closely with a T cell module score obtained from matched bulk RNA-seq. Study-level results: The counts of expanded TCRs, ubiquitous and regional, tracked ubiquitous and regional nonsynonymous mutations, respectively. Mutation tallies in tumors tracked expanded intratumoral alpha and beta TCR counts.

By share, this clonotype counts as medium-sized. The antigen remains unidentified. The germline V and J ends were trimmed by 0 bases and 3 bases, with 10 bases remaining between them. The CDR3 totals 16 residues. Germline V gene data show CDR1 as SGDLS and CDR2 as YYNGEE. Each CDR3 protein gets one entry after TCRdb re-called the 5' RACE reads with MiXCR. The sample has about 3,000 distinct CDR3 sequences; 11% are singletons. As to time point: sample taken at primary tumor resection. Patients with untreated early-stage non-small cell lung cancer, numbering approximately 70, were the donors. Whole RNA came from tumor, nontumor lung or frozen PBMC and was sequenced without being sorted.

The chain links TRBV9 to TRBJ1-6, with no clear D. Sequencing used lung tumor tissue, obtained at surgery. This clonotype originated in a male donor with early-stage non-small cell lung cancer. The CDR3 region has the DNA TGTGCCAGCAGCGTAGGTCTGAGCGACTATAATTCACCCCTCCACTTT. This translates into CASSVGLSDYNSPLHF. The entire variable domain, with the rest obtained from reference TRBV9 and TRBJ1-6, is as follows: DSGVTQTPKHLITATGQRVTLRCSPRSGDLSVYWYQQSLDQGLQFLIQYYNGEERAKGNILERFSAQQFPDLHSELNLSSLELGDSALYFCASSVGLSDYNSPLHFGNGTRLTVT.